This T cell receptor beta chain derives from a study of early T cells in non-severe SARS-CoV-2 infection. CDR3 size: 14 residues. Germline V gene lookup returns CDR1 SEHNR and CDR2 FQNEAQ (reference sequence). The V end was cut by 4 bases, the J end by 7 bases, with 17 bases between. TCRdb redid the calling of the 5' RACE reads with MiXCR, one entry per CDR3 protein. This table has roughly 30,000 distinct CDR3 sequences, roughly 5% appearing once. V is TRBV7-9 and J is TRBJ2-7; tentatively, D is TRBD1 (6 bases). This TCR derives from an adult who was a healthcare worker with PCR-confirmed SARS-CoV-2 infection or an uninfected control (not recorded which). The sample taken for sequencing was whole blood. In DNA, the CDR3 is TGTGCCAGCAGCTCAGACAGGTATATCAGGGAGCAGTACTTC. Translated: CASSSDRYIREQYF.